This T cell receptor beta chain was documented in a study of CD8 T cells in ankylosing spondylitis. With 0 bases removed from V and 0 bases from J, the gap between germline ends came to 12 bases. The CDR3 consists of 16 residues. Germline CDR1 LGHNA, CDR2 YNFKEQ. TCRdb re-derived calls from the 5' RACE reads in MiXCR, one entry per CDR3 protein. The sample holds hundreds of thousands of distinct CDR3 sequences, 8.6% seen once. Input material: blood, either unsorted or a sorted T cell fraction (not recorded which). The chain uses TRBV4-2 and TRBJ2-7, with a tentative D call TRBD1 (6 bases). This clonotype was obtained from a male donor with ankylosing spondylitis or in good health (not recorded which). The CDR3 protein is CASSQEGGRTSYEQYF. The CDR3 coding sequence is TGTGCCAGCAGCCAAGAAGGGGGTAGGACCTCCTACGAGCAGTACTTC.